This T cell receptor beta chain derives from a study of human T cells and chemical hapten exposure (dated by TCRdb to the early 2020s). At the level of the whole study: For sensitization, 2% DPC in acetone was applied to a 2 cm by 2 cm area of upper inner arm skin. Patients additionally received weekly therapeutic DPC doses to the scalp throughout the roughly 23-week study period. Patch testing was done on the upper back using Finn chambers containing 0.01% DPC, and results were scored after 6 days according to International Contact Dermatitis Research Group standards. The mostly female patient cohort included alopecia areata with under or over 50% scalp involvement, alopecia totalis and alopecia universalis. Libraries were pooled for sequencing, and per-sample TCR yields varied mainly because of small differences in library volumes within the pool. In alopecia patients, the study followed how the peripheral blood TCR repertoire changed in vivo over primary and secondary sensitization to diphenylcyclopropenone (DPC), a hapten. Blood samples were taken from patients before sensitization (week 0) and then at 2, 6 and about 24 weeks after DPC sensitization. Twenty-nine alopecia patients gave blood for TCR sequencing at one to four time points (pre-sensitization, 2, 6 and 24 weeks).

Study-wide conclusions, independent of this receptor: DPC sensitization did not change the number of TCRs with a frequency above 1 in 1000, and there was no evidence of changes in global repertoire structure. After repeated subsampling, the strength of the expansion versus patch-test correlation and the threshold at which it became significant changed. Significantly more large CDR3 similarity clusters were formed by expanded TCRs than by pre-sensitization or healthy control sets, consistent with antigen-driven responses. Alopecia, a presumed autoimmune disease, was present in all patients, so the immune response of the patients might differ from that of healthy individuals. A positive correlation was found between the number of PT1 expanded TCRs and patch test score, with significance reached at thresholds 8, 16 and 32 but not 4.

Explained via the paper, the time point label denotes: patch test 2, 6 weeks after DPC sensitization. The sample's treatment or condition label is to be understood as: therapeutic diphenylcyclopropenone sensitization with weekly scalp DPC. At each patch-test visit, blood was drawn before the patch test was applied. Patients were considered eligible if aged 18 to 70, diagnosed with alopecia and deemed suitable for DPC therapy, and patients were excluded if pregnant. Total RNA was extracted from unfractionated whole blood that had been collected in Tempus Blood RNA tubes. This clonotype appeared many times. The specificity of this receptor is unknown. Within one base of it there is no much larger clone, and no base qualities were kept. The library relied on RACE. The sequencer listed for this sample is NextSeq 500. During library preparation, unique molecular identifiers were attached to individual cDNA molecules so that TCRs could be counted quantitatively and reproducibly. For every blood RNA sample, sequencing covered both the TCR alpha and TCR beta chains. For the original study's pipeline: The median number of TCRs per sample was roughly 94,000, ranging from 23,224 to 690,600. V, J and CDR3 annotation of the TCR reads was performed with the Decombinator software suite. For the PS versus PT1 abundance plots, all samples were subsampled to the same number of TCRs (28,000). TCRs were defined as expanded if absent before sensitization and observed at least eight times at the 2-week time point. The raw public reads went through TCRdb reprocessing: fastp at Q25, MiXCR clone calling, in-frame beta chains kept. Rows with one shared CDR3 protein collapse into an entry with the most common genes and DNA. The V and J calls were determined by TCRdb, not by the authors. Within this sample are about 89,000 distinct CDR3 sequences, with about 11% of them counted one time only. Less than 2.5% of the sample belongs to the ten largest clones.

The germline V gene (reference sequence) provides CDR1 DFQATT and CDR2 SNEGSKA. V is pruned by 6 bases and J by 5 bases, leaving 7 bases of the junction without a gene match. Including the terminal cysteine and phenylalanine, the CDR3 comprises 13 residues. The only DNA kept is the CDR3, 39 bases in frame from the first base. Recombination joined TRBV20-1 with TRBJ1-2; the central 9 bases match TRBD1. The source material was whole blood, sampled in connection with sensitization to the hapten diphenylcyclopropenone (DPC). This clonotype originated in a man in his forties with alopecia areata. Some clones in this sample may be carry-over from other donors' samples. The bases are TGCAGTGCCAAGACAGGGGGAGGATATGGCTACACCTTC. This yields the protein CSAKTGGGYGYTF.